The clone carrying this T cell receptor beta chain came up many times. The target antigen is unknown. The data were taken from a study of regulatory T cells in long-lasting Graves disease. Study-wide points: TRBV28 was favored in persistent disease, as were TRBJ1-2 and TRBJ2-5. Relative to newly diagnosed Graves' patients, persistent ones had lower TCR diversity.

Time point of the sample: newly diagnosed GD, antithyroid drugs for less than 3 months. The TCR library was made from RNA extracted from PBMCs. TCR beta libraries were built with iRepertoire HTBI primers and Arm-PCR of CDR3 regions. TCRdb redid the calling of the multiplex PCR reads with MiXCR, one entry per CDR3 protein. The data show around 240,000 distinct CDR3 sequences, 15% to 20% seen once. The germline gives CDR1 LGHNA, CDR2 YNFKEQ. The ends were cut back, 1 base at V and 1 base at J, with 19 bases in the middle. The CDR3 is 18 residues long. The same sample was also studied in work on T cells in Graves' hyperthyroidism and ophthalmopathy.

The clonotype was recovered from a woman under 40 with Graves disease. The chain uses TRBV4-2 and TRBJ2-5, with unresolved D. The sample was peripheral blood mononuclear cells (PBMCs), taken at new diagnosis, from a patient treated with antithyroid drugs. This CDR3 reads CASSQVGVRRQIQETQYF. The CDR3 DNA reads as TGTGCCAGCAGCCAAGTTGGAGTTCGTCGTCAGATCCAAGAGACCCAGTACTTC.